Shown below are 13 T cell receptor beta chains from a single sample sequenced in a study of blood T cell repertoires in COVID-19. Some clones are missing from TCRdb's copy, which holds only in-frame ones; the method was immunoSEQ multiplex PCR. The sample holds about 15,000 clones, about four fifths seen once. Sample: peripheral blood. These receptors originate from a human donor in a cohort sampled during active COVID-19.

This clone was observed once. The chain is built from TRBV20-1 and TRBJ2-2; 8 bases map to TRBD2. Germline loops: CDR1 DFQATT, CDR2 SNEGSKA (reference sequence). The V and J ends lost 3 bases and 1 base, in that order; junction bases with no gene match: 1. The CDR3 length is 14 residues. The CDR3 loop is CSASTSGNTGELFF. In DNA, the CDR3 is TGCAGTGCTAGTACTAGCGGGAACACCGGGGAGCTGTTTTTT.

This clone was detected only a few times. The chain is built from TRBV4-2 and TRBJ1-2, with 10 bases matching TRBD1. V gave up 1 base and J gave up 5 bases; unmatched junction bases: 1. CDR1 and CDR2 from the germline V gene are LGHNA and YNFKEQ. This CDR3 spans 14 amino acids. The CDR3 nucleotides are TGTGCCAGCAGCCAAGGGACAGGGGGGTATGGCTACACCTTC. Translation: CASSQGTGGYGYTF.

CDR3 DNA: TGTGCCAGCAGTGAACCTAACAGGGAACAGCCCCAGCATTTT. Translation gives CASSEPNREQPQHF. The chain uses TRBV25-1 and TRBJ1-5, with a weak D call TRBD1 (6 bases). Germline V gene lookup returns CDR1 MGHDK and CDR2 SYGVNS. The CDR3 spans 14 residues. Trimming took 2 bases from V and 7 from J, leaving 12 bases between them.

The chain has TRBV9 and TRBJ1-6; 10 bases fit TRBD1. The junction had 7 bases not matched to a gene; V was cut back by 0 bases and J by 4 bases. The CDR3 has 18 amino acids. CDR1 and CDR2 (germline): SGDLS, YYNGEE. CDR3 region: CASSVGDRGKPYNSPLHF. The CDR3 nucleotides read TGTGCCAGCAGCGTAGGGGACAGGGGTAAACCTTATAATTCACCCCTCCACTTT.

The chain links TRBV5-6 to TRBJ1-1; D perhaps matches TRBD1 (6 bases). CDR1 SGHDT and CDR2 YYEEEE come from the germline V gene. CDR3 length: 12 amino acids. Trimming pared 5 bases from V and 7 bases from J, leaving 12 bases between. The CDR3 sequence: CASRYTGSEAFF. The DNA for the CDR3 is TGTGCCAGCAGATATACAGGGAGTGAAGCTTTCTTT.

Written as DNA, the CDR3 is TGCAGTGCTAGTTTCGACAGGGGGTATGGCTACACCTTC. As protein: CSASFDRGYGYTF. The V call is TRBV20-1, the J call TRBJ1-2; 9 bases match TRBD1. Germline assignment: CDR1 DFQATT and CDR2 SNEGSKA (reference sequence). This CDR3 has 13 amino acids. V trimming: 3 bases; J trimming: 5 bases; junction bases outside the gene matches: 4.

The chain is built from TRBV7-2 and TRBJ2-5; D might be TRBD2 (5 bases). Germline CDR1 and CDR2: SGHTA and FQGNSA. CDR3 length: 14 amino acids. Trimming shortened V by 5 bases and J by 3 bases, and 13 bases separated the two germline ends. CDR3 coding DNA: TGTGCCAGCAGCCCACGGAGCGGTAAAGAGACCCAGTACTTC. This codes for CASSPRSGKETQYF.

The rearrangement uses TRBV5-1 and TRBJ1-1, with a weak D call TRBD1 (5 bases). Per the germline V gene, CDR1 is SGHRS and CDR2 is YFSETQ. V lost 4 bases to trimming and J lost 4 bases, with 20 bases between them. This CDR3 has 16 residues. The CDR3 DNA reads as TGCGCCAGCAGCCCCCGGACCAACGCGGGGGGCACTGAAGCTTTCTTT. The encoded protein is CASSPRTNAGGTEAFF.

This sequence joins TRBV28 and TRBJ2-4; TRBD2 agrees at 11 bases. With V trimmed by 6 bases and J by 0 bases, 1 base remained unmatched. The CDR3 spans 15 residues. Per germline, CDR1 MDHEN and CDR2 SYDVKM. The CDR3: CASRGLAGAKNIQYF. CDR3 bases: TGTGCCAGCAGAGGACTAGCGGGAGCCAAAAACATTCAGTACTTC.

This clone is a singleton in its sample. V and J are TRBV28 and TRBJ1-1; tentatively, D is TRBD1 (6 bases). This CDR3 comprises 15 residues. Between the trimmed V and J ends, which lost 4 bases and 1 base, there was a span of 13 bases. Germline V lookup: CDR1 MDHEN, CDR2 SYDVKM. The CDR3 region is CASSSPGVSNTEAFF. The CDR3, as DNA: TGTGCCAGCAGTTCTCCAGGGGTGTCGAACACTGAAGCTTTCTTT.

The chain uses TRBV10-3 and TRBJ2-7; 8 positions agree with TRBD1. The CDR3 spans 15 residues. J gave up 1 base and V 6 bases, and 8 bases lay outside the gene matches. From germline, CDR1 is ENHRY and CDR2 SYGVKD. Here the CDR3 reads CAIREQGGKSYEQYF. The CDR3 coding sequence is TGTGCCATCAGAGAACAGGGGGGTAAATCCTACGAGCAGTACTTC.

The gene calls are TRBV27 and TRBJ2-3; TRBD2 matches 11 bases. CDR1 MNHEY and CDR2 SMNVEV come from the germline V gene (reference sequence). Germline trimming cut 6 bases from V and 5 bases from J; bases unmatched to any gene: 4. There are 14 residues in the CDR3. CDR3 bases: TGTGCCAGCAGAATAGCGGGAGGGGTAGATACGCAGTATTTT. Translation gives CASRIAGGVDTQYF.

This clone was detected only a few times. This chain links TRBV19 with TRBJ2-5; 7 bases are a match to TRBD1. The CDR3 has 14 residues. The germline CDR1 and CDR2 sequences are LNHDA and SQIVND (reference sequence). The trim removed 3 bases at V and 5 bases at J, leaving 6 bases unmatched. CDR3 loop: CASSMGQSRETQYF. DNA for the CDR3: TGTGCCAGTAGTATGGGACAGAGTCGGGAGACCCAGTACTTC.